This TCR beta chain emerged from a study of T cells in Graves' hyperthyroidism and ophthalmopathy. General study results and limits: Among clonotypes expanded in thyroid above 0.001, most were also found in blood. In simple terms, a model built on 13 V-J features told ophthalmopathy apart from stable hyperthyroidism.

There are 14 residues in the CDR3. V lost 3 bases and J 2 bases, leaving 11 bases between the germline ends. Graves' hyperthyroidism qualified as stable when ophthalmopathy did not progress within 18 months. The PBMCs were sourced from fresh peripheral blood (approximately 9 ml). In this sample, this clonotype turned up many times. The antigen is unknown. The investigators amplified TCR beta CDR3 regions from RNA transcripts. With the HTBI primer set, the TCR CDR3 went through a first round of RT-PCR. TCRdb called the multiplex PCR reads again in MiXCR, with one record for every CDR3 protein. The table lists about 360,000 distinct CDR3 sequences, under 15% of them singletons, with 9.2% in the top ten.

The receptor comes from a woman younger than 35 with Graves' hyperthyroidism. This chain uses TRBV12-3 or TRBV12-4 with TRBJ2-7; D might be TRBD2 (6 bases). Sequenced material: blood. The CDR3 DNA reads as TGTGCCAGCAGTTTGGTGGGAGGTCCCTACGAGCAGTACTTC. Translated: CASSLVGGPYEQYF.